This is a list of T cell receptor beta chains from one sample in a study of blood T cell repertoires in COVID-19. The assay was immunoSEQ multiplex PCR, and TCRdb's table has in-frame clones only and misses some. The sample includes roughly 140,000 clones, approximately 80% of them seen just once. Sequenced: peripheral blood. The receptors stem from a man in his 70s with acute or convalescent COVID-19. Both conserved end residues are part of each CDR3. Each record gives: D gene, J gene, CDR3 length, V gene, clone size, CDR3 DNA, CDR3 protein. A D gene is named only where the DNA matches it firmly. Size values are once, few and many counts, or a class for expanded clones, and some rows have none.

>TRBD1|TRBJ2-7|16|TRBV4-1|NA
TGCGCCAGCAGCCATACCGGGACAGGGGCAAGCTACGAGCAGTACTTC
CASSHTGTGASYEQYF
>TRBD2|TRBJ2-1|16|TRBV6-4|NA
TGTGCCAGCAGTGACTCGTTCACTAGCGAGTGGAATGAGCAGTTCTTC
CASSDSFTSEWNEQFF
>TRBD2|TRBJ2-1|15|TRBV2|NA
TGTGCCAGCAGCCCGCTAGCGGGGGGGTACAATGAGCAGTTCTTC
CASSPLAGGYNEQFF
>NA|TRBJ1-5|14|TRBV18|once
TGTGCCAGCTCACCGGGGAGCCAGGATCAGCCCCAGCATTTT
CASSPGSQDQPQHF
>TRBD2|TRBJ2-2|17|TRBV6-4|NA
TGTGCCAGCAGTGACTCTGGCCGGGGGGGAGACACCGGGGAGCTGTTTTTT
CASSDSGRGGDTGELFF
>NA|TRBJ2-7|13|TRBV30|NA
TGTGCCTGGGCAAAAATTTTAGCGGACGAGCAGTACTTC
CAWAKILADEQYF
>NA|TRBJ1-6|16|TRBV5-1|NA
TGCGCCAGCACCACGGGAGGGGGAGTTCGGAATTCACCCCTCCACTTT
CASTTGGGVRNSPLHF
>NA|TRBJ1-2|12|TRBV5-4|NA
TGTGCCAGCAGCGAGACCTGGGGGCCCTACACCTTC
CASSETWGPYTF
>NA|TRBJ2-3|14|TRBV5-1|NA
TGCGCCAGCAGCTTGTTTACAGGGATAGATACGCAGTATTTT
CASSLFTGIDTQYF
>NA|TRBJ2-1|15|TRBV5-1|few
TGCGCCAGCAGCTTGCAGGCAGGGGCGCTGAATGAGCAGTTCTTC
CASSLQAGALNEQFF
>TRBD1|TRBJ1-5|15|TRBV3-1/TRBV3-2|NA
TGTGCCAGCAGCCACGGGACAGGGTTAGGTCAGCCCCAGCATTTT
CASSHGTGLGQPQHF
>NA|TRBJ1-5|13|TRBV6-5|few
TGTGCCAGCAGTCGGACCGAAGGGGCGCCCCAGCATTTT
CASSRTEGAPQHF
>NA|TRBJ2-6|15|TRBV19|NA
TGTGCCAGTAGTATAGGGGCGTCTGGGGCCAACGTCCTGACTTTC
CASSIGASGANVLTF
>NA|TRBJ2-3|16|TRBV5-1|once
TGCGCCAGCAGCTTGGATGGGGGCGTTGAAACAGATACGCAGTATTTT
CASSLDGGVETDTQYF
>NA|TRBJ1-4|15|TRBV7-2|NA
TGTGCCAGCAGCTTAGGGCGGGAAAAAAATGAAAAACTGTTTTTT
CASSLGREKNEKLFF
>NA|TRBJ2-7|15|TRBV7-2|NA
TGTGCCAGCAGCTTTCTGGTAGCCGGGTACTACGAGCAGTACTTC
CASSFLVAGYYEQYF
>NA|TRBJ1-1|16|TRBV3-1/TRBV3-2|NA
TGTGCCAGCAGCCAAGGGATCGGGGGTGGCGGCACTGAAGCTTTCTTT
CASSQGIGGGGTEAFF
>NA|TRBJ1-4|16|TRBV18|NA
TGTGCCAGCCCCCGGGGGGGTCCGGGGCCGGGAGAAAAACTGTTTTTT
CASPRGGPGPGEKLFF